These 25 T cell receptor beta chains were all obtained from the same sample, sequenced in a study of blood T cell repertoires in COVID-19 (dated by TCRdb to about 2020). The method behind the library was the immunoSEQ multiplex PCR assay. In TCRdb, the immuneACCESS table is reduced to in-frame sequences with V and J assigned. These tables do not hold every clone; where another copy was compared, an unresolved V gene accounts for under half, and the others remain unexplained. Present in this sample are a few hundred thousand clones, roughly 85% of which were seen just once. The leading ten clones occupy around 3.5% of the sample. Specimen: peripheral blood. The receptors stem from a woman of 80 years or more with acute or convalescent COVID-19.

The chain links TRBV7-2 to TRBJ2-3; D not resolved. The CDR3 runs 14 residues. Germline CDR1 SGHTA, CDR2 FQGNSA. V lost 5 bases and J 0 bases, leaving 9 bases between the germline ends. The CDR3 loop is CASSTRYSTDTQYF. In DNA, the CDR3 is TGTGCCAGCAGCACCCGGTACAGCACAGATACGCAGTATTTT. The variable domain in full, with the rest retrieved from reference TRBV7-2 and TRBJ2-3, is GAGVSQSPSNKVTEKGKDVELRCDPISGHTALYWYRQSLGQGLEFLIYFQGNSAPDKSGLPSDRFSAERTGGSVSTLTIQRTQQEDSAVYLCASSTRYSTDTQYFGPGTRLTVL.

The rearrangement links TRBV7-9 to TRBJ1-1; 7 positions agree with TRBD1. The ends lost 7 bases at V and 6 bases at J; junction bases unmatched: 8. The CDR3 contains 13 residues. Germline V gene data show CDR1 as SEHNR and CDR2 as FQNEAQ (reference sequence). The CDR3 protein is CASTVGQFAEAFF. The CDR3 nucleotides read TGTGCCAGCACCGTGGGACAGTTCGCTGAAGCTTTCTTT.

The gene calls are TRBV3-1 (or the pseudogene TRBV3-2) and TRBJ2-6, with TRBD1 identical over 10 bases. The CDR3 totals 18 residues. V lost 4 bases and J lost 1; bases outside the gene matches: 7. Germline CDR1 is LGHDT and CDR2 is YNNKEL (reference sequence). CDR3 nucleotide sequence: TGTGCCAGCAGCCCGGGACAGGGGACGAGATCTGGGGCCAACGTCCTGACTTTC. Residues: CASSPGQGTRSGANVLTF.

The table lists this clone with a few counts. The chain employs TRBV30 and TRBJ1-5; D is unresolved. Looked up from germline, CDR1 is GTSNPN and CDR2 is SVGIG (reference sequence). The CDR3 is made up of 13 amino acids. V was cut by 5 bases and J by 3 bases, with 11 bases left in between. As DNA, the CDR3 is TGTGCCTGGGGGAGTCACCCCAATCAGCCCCAGCATTTT. Translating it yields CAWGSHPNQPQHF.

The genes are TRBV5-1 and TRBJ2-5; TRBD2 matches at 11 bases. The V segment lost 4 bases and the J segment 2 bases; nucleotides outside the gene matches: 4. CDR1 is SGHRS and CDR2 is YFSETQ in the germline V gene. This CDR3 is 15 amino acids long. The CDR3: CASSTRLAGQETQYF. The CDR3 coding sequence is TGCGCCAGCAGCACCAGACTAGCGGGGCAAGAGACCCAGTACTTC.

This clone was recorded a few times. V usage is TRBV6-6 and J usage is TRBJ1-6, with a weak D call TRBD1 (6 bases). Per germline, CDR1 MNHNY and CDR2 SVGAGI (reference sequence). The length of the CDR3 is 15 residues. The V and J ends lost 7 bases and 9 bases respectively, with 19 bases between them. The CDR3 DNA sequence: TGTGCCAGCACTGCAAAAGGGGGGGACGGTTCACCCCTCCACTTT. It codes for CASTAKGGDGSPLHF.

The gene calls are TRBV11-2 and TRBJ1-3; TRBD1 is a possible D gene (5 bases). CDR1 SGHAT and CDR2 FQNNGV come from the germline V gene. CDR3 size: 16 residues. V lost 2 bases to trimming and J lost 0 bases, with 11 bases between them. CDR3 coding DNA: TGTGCCAGCAGCTTAACAGGCGAGAGCTCTGGAAACACCATATATTTT. This sequence encodes CASSLTGESSGNTIYF. The full variable domain, its missing parts supplied by reference TRBV11-2 and TRBJ1-3, is EAGVAQSPRYKIIEKRQSVAFWCNPISGHATLYWYQQILGQGPKLLIQFQNNGVVDDSQLPKDRFSAERLKGVDSTLKIQPAKLEDSAVYLCASSLTGESSGNTIYFGEGSWLTVV.

A few counts support this clone. V and J are TRBV7-9 and TRBJ1-2; a possible D gene is TRBD1 (5 bases). The V gene lost 1 base and the J gene lost 6 bases, with 12 bases spanning the gap. This CDR3 has 14 residues. Per germline, CDR1 SEHNR and CDR2 FQNEAQ (reference sequence). CDR3 DNA sequence: TGTGCCAGCAGCTTAGTACAAGCCAGGGATGGCTACACCTTC. Residues: CASSLVQARDGYTF.

Only a few counts were recorded for this clone. The chain links TRBV5-4 to TRBJ2-2; TRBD2 is a possible D gene (6 bases). V lost 6 bases and J 0 bases, leaving 12 bases between the germline ends. This CDR3 contains 15 residues. Germline values: CDR1 SGHNT, CDR2 YYREEE (reference sequence). The CDR3 DNA follows: TGTGCCAGCACCGTCGGGGGTCCGAACACCGGGGAGCTGTTTTTT. This codes for CASTVGGPNTGELFF. Using reference TRBV5-4 and TRBJ2-2 for the parts outside the CDR3, the full variable domain is ETGVTQSPTHLIKTRGQQVTLRCSSQSGHNTVSWYQQALGQGPQFIFQYYREEENGRGNFPPRFSGLQFPNYSSELNVNALELDDSALYLCASTVGGPNTGELFFGEGSRLTVL.

J is TRBJ1-1 and V is TRBV12-3 or TRBV12-4; no clear D. Trimming removed 5 bases from V and 3 bases from J, with 10 bases in between. This CDR3 spans 13 amino acids. CDR3 amino acids: CASSPTRHTEAFF. The CDR3 DNA reads as TGTGCCAGCAGTCCGACGAGGCACACTGAAGCTTTCTTT.

The chain joins TRBV2 to TRBJ2-4; D remains unclear. The CDR3 sequence is 14 residues long. Trimming cost V 4 bases and J 0 bases, with 7 bases left between them. Looked up from germline, CDR1 is SNHLY and CDR2 is FYNNEI. The CDR3 DNA sequence: TGTGCCAGCAGTGGGGCACTAGCCAAAAACATTCAGTACTTC. Amino acid sequence: CASSGALAKNIQYF.

The J gene is TRBJ1-1, the V gene TRBV6-5, with D possibly matching TRBD1 (5 bases). CDR3 size: 14 residues. The ends were cut back, 0 bases at V and 7 bases at J, with 12 bases in the middle. Germline loops: CDR1 MNHEY, CDR2 SVGAGI. In DNA form, the CDR3 reads TGTGCCAGCAGTTACTCGGAGGGGCTCAGTGAAGCTTTCTTT. It translates to CASSYSEGLSEAFF.

The V call is TRBV20-1, the J call TRBJ2-2, with 13 bases aligning to TRBD2. Per the germline V gene, CDR1 is DFQATT and CDR2 is SNEGSKA (reference sequence). The CDR3 sequence is 16 residues long. Losses at the gene ends were 3 bases for V and 6 bases for J; bases not matched to a gene: 7. The CDR3 loop is CSASPGLAGSSGELFF. The CDR3 DNA sequence: TGCAGTGCTAGTCCGGGACTAGCGGGGTCATCCGGGGAGCTGTTTTTT.

The V gene is TRBV18, the J gene TRBJ1-1; 7 bases match TRBD1. V gave up 3 bases and J gave up 3 bases; unmatched junction bases: 7. Germline values: CDR1 KGHSH, CDR2 LQKENI. CDR3 length: 15 amino acids. In DNA, the CDR3 is TGTGCCAGCTCACCCCGACAGGGCACAGACACTGAAGCTTTCTTT. As protein: CASSPRQGTDTEAFF.

The chain carries TRBV27 and TRBJ1-2; TRBD1 is a possible D gene (5 bases). The CDR3 extends over 15 amino acids. Germline V gene data show CDR1 as MNHEY and CDR2 as SMNVEV (reference sequence). V was trimmed by 4 bases and J by 1 base, leaving 13 bases between them. Written as DNA, the CDR3 is TGTGCCAGCAGTTCTCTAGGGGTGAATAACTATGGCTACACCTTC. Encoded protein: CASSSLGVNNYGYTF.

The V call is TRBV7-8, the J call TRBJ1-3; D uncertain. This CDR3 is built from 16 residues. Looked up from germline, CDR1 is SGHVS and CDR2 is FQNEAQ. V lost 2 bases, J lost 1 base, and 12 bases lay in between. The DNA for the CDR3 is TGTGCCAGCAGCTTATCTCCGGGTGGATCTGGAAACACCATATATTTT. It is translated as CASSLSPGGSGNTIYF. Full variable domain (missing parts from reference TRBV7-8 and TRBJ1-3): GAGVSQSPRYKVAKRGQDVALRCDPISGHVSLFWYQQALGQGPEFLTYFQNEAQLDKSGLPSDRFFAERPEGSVSTLKIQRTQQEDSAVYLCASSLSPGGSGNTIYFGEGSWLTVV.

V and J are TRBV6-6 and TRBJ2-5, with D maybe TRBD2 (5 bases). V was clipped by 10 bases and J by 1 base, with 13 bases between them. There are 13 residues in the CDR3. The germline V gene encodes CDR1 MNHNY and CDR2 SVGAGI (reference sequence). The chain's CDR3 is CATNGEFQETQYF. The CDR3 DNA follows: TGTGCCACCAATGGGGAGTTCCAAGAGACCCAGTACTTC.

The chain carries TRBV10-3 and TRBJ2-7; 7 nucleotides match TRBD1. Losses at the gene ends were 7 bases for V and 2 bases for J; bases not matched to a gene: 5. The CDR3 extends over 13 amino acids. CDR1 ENHRY and CDR2 SYGVKD come from the germline V gene. The CDR3 loop reads CAITEGQTYEQYF. CDR3 sequence (DNA): TGTGCCATCACCGAGGGACAGACCTACGAGCAGTACTTC.

This chain joins TRBV19 and TRBJ2-7; 8 bases agree with TRBD1. This CDR3 is built from 16 residues. J gave up 2 bases and V 4 bases, and 10 bases lay outside the gene matches. In germline, CDR1 is LNHDA, CDR2 SQIVND (reference sequence). The CDR3 region is CASSTTPGQAPYEQYF. As DNA, the CDR3 is TGTGCCAGTAGTACAACTCCGGGACAGGCACCCTACGAGCAGTACTTC.

The chain has TRBV5-4 and TRBJ1-1; the match to TRBD1 covers 8 bases. The CDR3 totals 14 residues. Germline values: CDR1 SGHNT, CDR2 YYREEE (reference sequence). V gave up 1 base and J gave up 3 bases; unmatched junction bases: 2. CDR3 DNA: TGTGCCAGCAGCTTGCAACAGGGGGACACTGAAGCTTTCTTT. Residues: CASSLQQGDTEAFF. Complete variable domain (other parts from reference TRBV5-4 and TRBJ1-1): ETGVTQSPTHLIKTRGQQVTLRCSSQSGHNTVSWYQQALGQGPQFIFQYYREEENGRGNFPPRFSGLQFPNYSSELNVNALELDDSALYLCASSLQQGDTEAFFGQGTRLTVV.

The V call is TRBV5-1, the J call TRBJ2-2; TRBD1 matches at 10 bases. This CDR3 comprises 16 residues. Per the germline V gene, CDR1 is SGHRS and CDR2 is YFSETQ. After removal of 4 bases from V and 4 bases from J, the junction contained 7 bases not matched to a gene. The CDR3 protein is CASSTGQGSATGELFF. CDR3 DNA sequence: TGCGCCAGCAGCACGGGACAGGGGAGTGCCACCGGGGAGCTGTTTTTT.

This sequence joins TRBV9 and TRBJ1-6, with D uncertain. The CDR3 consists of 14 residues. Per germline, CDR1 SGDLS and CDR2 YYNGEE. V gave up 3 bases and J gave up 5 bases, with 9 bases separating them. DNA for the CDR3: TGTGCCAGCAGCGCCTCGTCCGATAATTCACCCCTCCACTTT. Its translation is CASSASSDNSPLHF. Full variable domain (rest looked up from reference TRBV9 and TRBJ1-6): DSGVTQTPKHLITATGQRVTLRCSPRSGDLSVYWYQQSLDQGLQFLIQYYNGEERAKGNILERFSAQQFPDLHSELNLSSLELGDSALYFCASSASSDNSPLHFGNGTRLTVT.

V usage is TRBV19 and J usage is TRBJ1-6, with 9 bases matching TRBD1. The length of the CDR3 is 14 residues. J lost 9 bases, V lost 7 bases, and 7 bases had no gene match. Germline V gene data show CDR1 as LNHDA and CDR2 as SQIVND (reference sequence). Here the CDR3 DNA reads TGTGCCAGTACCGTCCCGGGACAGGGTTCACCCCTCCACTTT. Translating gives CASTVPGQGSPLHF.

This chain joins TRBV27 and TRBJ2-3; possibly TRBD2 for D (6 bases). Germline CDR1 and CDR2: MNHEY and SMNVEV (reference sequence). V was clipped by 5 bases and J by 2 bases, with 17 bases between them. The CDR3 runs 16 residues. The CDR3, as DNA: TGTGCCAGCAGTGCCCTCGGGCGGGGTGCCACAGATACGCAGTATTTT. This encodes CASSALGRGATDTQYF.

This chain links TRBV28 with TRBJ1-2, with D hard to call. V lost 1 base to trimming and J lost 7 bases, with 13 bases between them. This CDR3 spans 14 amino acids. Germline CDR1 and CDR2: MDHEN and SYDVKM. The CDR3 DNA reads TGTGCCAGCAGTTTATCGCCTGAGCTAGGTGGCTACACCTTC. Translating gives CASSLSPELGGYTF.